The source of this T cell receptor (beta chain) is a study of post-analysis software for immune sequencing data. Findings and limits, study-wide: The study found significantly lower normalized Chao1 diversity in multiple sclerosis patients than in controls. Comparison of patients with controls showed about 5 TRBV segments more frequent in patients, TRBV5-6, TRBV5-1 and TRBV20-1 among them.

Carried by the TCR beta cDNA libraries were unique molecular identifiers. TCRdb redid the calling of the PCR reads with MiXCR, one entry per CDR3 protein. The data contain around 400,000 distinct CDR3 sequences, around 37% of them singletons. The CDR3 is 16 residues long. The germline V gene encodes CDR1 MNHEY and CDR2 SVGEGT. A remark on this clonotype: What it binds is unknown. This clone may be a read error of a much larger clone one base away.

V and J are TRBV6-2 or TRBV6-3 and TRBJ2-1; no firm D call. The sequence derives from a girl under 18 with multiple sclerosis. The sample comprised blood. The CDR3 bases are TGTGCCGGCAGCGAAAATGGCGGATCTTCCTACAATGAGCAGTTCTTC. Amino acids: CAGSENGGSSYNEQFF.